Included here is one T cell receptor beta chain sequence, with context. A much more abundant neighbour one base away suggests this may be a read error. In the sort, naive CD8 T cells were defined as CD8+CD4-CCR7+CD45RA+. In germline, CDR1 is SGHDN, CDR2 FVKESK. This CDR3 contains 12 residues. V shed 11 bases and J shed 9 bases, with 14 bases lying between them. The record originates from a study of molecular identifiers for immune sequencing clone quantification. About the research overall: Naive CD8 RNA (around 20,000 or 99,000 cells) was divided into five aliquots, with four sequenced.

TCRdb reprocessed the PCR reads with MiXCR, giving one entry per CDR3 protein. Of some 320,000 distinct CDR3 sequences listed, about a fifth are singletons. The gene calls are TRBV14 and TRBJ1-6; D is ambiguous. This clonotype was sampled from a human donor in good health. Some libraries in this study had Jurkat cell RNA spiked in. Source material: naive CD8+ T cells from blood, with Jurkat cell RNA spiked in. As to subset: FACS-sorted CD8+CD4-CCR7+CD45RA+ naive T cells. CDR3 in DNA: TGTGCCGGCAAGGGAGGGTCTTCACCCCTCCACTTT. The encoded protein is CAGKGGSSPLHF.